This paragraph reports one TCR beta chain. The data are from a study of blood T cell repertoires in COVID-19. As for the study in general: T cells, B-cell-depleted T cells, or PBMCs supplied cDNA or gDNA.

Trimming took off 0 bases at V and 9 bases at J, with 11 bases between the two ends. Germline V gene lookup returns CDR1 SGHNT and CDR2 YYREEE (reference sequence). This CDR3 is built from 13 residues. One Seattle source followed patients from active infection through their disease course. Authors' methods: The authors estimated nucleated cell counts from reference gene primer amplification. Sequencing used immunoSEQ multiplex PCR; TCRdb keeps in-frame clones, though not all of them. V and J calls and clone size are those listed in that table; D and trimming were worked out from the DNA. The sample has under 200,000 clones; approximately 90% are singletons.

J is TRBJ2-3 and V is TRBV5-4; D is unclear. The source material was peripheral blood. This receptor was identified in a man in his late teens or twenties with COVID-19, enrolled during active disease. The CDR3 region has the DNA TGTGCCAGCAGCTTGGTGGGCTATAAGACGCAGTATTTT. Translation gives CASSLVGYKTQYF.